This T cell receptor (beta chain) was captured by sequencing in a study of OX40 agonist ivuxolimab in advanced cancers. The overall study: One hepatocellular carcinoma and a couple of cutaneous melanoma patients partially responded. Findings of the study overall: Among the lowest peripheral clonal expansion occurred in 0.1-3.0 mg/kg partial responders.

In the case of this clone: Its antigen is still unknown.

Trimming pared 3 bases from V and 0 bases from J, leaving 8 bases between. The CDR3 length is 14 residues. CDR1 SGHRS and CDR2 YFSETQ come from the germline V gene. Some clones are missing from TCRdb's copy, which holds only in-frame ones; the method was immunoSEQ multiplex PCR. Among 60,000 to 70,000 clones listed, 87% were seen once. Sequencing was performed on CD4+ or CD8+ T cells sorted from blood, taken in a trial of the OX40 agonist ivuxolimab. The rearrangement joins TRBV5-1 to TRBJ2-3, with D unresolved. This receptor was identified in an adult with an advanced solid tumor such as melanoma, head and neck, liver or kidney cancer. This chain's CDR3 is CASSSSTSTDTQYF. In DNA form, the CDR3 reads TGCGCCAGCAGCTCCAGTACTAGCACAGATACGCAGTATTTT.